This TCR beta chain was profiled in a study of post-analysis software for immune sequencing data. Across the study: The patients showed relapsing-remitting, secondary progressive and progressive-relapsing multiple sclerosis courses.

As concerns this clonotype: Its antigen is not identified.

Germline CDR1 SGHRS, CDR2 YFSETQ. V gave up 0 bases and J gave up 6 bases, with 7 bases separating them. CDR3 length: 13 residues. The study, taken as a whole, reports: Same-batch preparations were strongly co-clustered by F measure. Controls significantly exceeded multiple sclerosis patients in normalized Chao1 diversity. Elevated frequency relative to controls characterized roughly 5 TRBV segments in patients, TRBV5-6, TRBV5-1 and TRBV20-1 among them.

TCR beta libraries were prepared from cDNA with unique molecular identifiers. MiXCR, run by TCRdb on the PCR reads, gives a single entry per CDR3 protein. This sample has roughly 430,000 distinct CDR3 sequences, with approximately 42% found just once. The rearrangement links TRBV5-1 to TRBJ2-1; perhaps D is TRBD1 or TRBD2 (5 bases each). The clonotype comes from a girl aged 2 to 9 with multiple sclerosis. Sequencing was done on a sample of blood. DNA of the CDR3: TGCGCCAGCAGCTTGGAGGGGAGCAATGAGCAGTTCTTC. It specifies CASSLEGSNEQFF.